The rows below give T cell receptor beta chains drawn from one sample of a study of PD-L1 blockade in urothelial cancer. TCRdb's table, derived via immunoSEQ multiplex PCR, lists solely in-frame clones and lacks some. Found here are 70,000 or so clones, 75% to 90% of them singletons; the top ten hold approximately 5%. This sample comprised PBMCs, obtained around atezolizumab (anti-PD-L1) treatment. The receptors shown here come from a man between 70 and 80 years old with urothelial cancer. Each CDR3 is given with its conserved first and last residue. Fields, in order: J gene, D gene, V gene, clone size, CDR3 protein, CDR3 DNA. D genes are given only for firm matches. Clone size appears in some rows only: once, few, many, or a class for an expanded clone.

>TRBJ2-3|TRBD2|TRBV2|NA
CASRGGTSGSRTDTQYF
TGTGCCAGCAGGGGTGGGACTAGCGGGAGTCGAACAGATACGCAGTATTTT
>TRBJ2-3|TRBD1|TRBV29-1|once
CSVGRTGYTDTQYF
TGCAGCGTTGGGCGGACAGGCTACACAGATACGCAGTATTTT
>TRBJ1-1|NA|TRBV15|NA
CATSRRMNTEAFF
TGTGCCACCAGCAGGAGAATGAACACTGAAGCTTTCTTT
>TRBJ1-4|NA|TRBV19|NA
CASSPRDTKLFF
TGTGCCAGTTCCCCTCGGGACACCAAACTGTTTTTT
>TRBJ1-2|NA|TRBV6-1|NA
CASSGDLYGYGYTF
TGTGCCAGCAGTGGTGATCTGTACGGCTATGGCTACACCTTC
>TRBJ1-5|NA|TRBV30|NA
CAWSAPGRSSNQPQHF
TGTGCCTGGAGTGCCCCAGGCCGTAGTAGCAATCAGCCCCAGCATTTT
>TRBJ2-1|TRBD2|TRBV28|NA
CASSLLAGAEQFF
TGTGCCAGCAGTTTATTAGCGGGGGCTGAGCAGTTCTTC
>TRBJ2-2|TRBD1|TRBV10-3|NA
CAISTGGTGELFF
TGTGCCATCAGTACAGGGGGCACCGGGGAGCTGTTTTTT
>TRBJ1-2|TRBD1|TRBV19|NA
CASSVSLGTGVNGYTF
TGTGCCAGTAGCGTCTCACTAGGGACAGGGGTAAATGGCTACACCTTC
>TRBJ1-5|NA|TRBV28|NA
CASKTERGGTRNIRLNQPQHF
TGTGCCAGCAAAACGGAGCGCGGGGGGACGCGCAACATACGACTAAATCAGCCCCAGCATTTT
>TRBJ1-2|TRBD1|TRBV2|NA
CASRQGVNYGYTF
TGTGCCAGCAGACAGGGGGTAAACTATGGCTACACCTTC
>TRBJ1-3|NA|TRBV6-1|NA
CASSEAGGSNSGNTIYF
TGTGCCAGCAGTGAAGCGGGAGGGAGTAACTCTGGAAACACCATATATTTT
>TRBJ2-1|TRBD2|TRBV28|NA
CASRRRTSGSTTNEQFF
TGTGCCAGCAGGCGACGGACTAGCGGGAGCACTACCAATGAGCAGTTCTTC
>TRBJ2-1|NA|TRBV15|NA
CATSSRSTLDNEQFF
TGTGCCACCAGCTCCCGAAGTACTCTAGACAATGAGCAGTTCTTC
>TRBJ2-6|NA|TRBV7-6|NA
CASSLVPGQSSGANVLTF
TGTGCCAGCAGCTTAGTTCCAGGACAAAGCTCTGGGGCCAACGTCCTGACTTTC
>TRBJ2-5|TRBD1|TRBV19|NA
CASMLTGGETQYF
TGTGCCAGTATGCTGACAGGGGGGGAGACCCAGTACTTC
>TRBJ2-1|TRBD2|TRBV11-2|once
CASSLVTSGEFF
TGTGCCAGCAGCTTAGTGACTAGCGGGGAGTTCTTC
>TRBJ2-7|NA|TRBV5-1|NA
CASSLRTAVGEQYF
TGCGCCAGCAGTTTAAGGACAGCAGTGGGGGAGCAGTACTTC
>TRBJ2-1|TRBD2|TRBV5-3|NA
CARSSNGRRESSYNEQFF
TGTGCCAGAAGCTCCAACGGTCGGCGGGAGTCCTCCTACAATGAGCAGTTCTTC
>TRBJ1-2|TRBD1|TRBV7-2|NA
CASSWDRIYGYTF
TGTGCCAGCAGCTGGGACAGGATCTATGGCTACACCTTC
>TRBJ2-3|TRBD2|TRBV10-2|NA
CASSEGGLAGGGAQYF
TGCGCCAGCAGTGAGGGGGGACTAGCGGGCGGTGGGGCGCAGTATTTT
>TRBJ2-4|NA|TRBV5-1|once
CASSWATGLKNIQYF
TGCGCCAGCAGCTGGGCGACAGGACTGAAAAACATTCAGTACTTC
>TRBJ1-1|TRBD1|TRBV18|NA
CASSAPGTGDYTEAFF
TGTGCCAGCTCGGCCCCCGGGACAGGGGATTACACTGAAGCTTTCTTT
>TRBJ2-1|TRBD2|TRBV5-4|few
CASSLEGLAGSGQFF
TGTGCCAGCAGCTTGGAGGGACTAGCGGGAAGTGGGCAGTTCTTC
>TRBJ2-3|TRBD2|TRBV5-1|NA
CASTTGTSGRSDTQYF
TGCGCCAGCACAACCGGGACTAGCGGGAGGTCAGATACGCAGTATTTT
>TRBJ2-4|NA|TRBV2|NA
CASSGQVTLAKNIQYF
TGTGCCAGCAGTGGGCAGGTCACACTAGCCAAAAACATTCAGTACTTC
>TRBJ2-3|TRBD2|TRBV7-8|NA
CASSLGGRVGDTQYF
TGTGCCAGCAGCTTAGGAGGGAGGGTGGGAGATACGCAGTATTTT
>TRBJ1-4|TRBD1|TRBV28|NA
CASSHIRDRGQPMNEKLFF
TGTGCCAGCAGCCACATACGGGACAGGGGCCAACCTATGAACGAAAAACTGTTTTTT
>TRBJ1-2|NA|TRBV28|NA
CASSFRWGDGYTF
TGTGCCAGCAGTTTTCGCTGGGGCGATGGCTACACCTTC
>TRBJ1-5|NA|TRBV12-5|NA
CASGLVRTAGPYSNQPQHF
TGTGCTAGTGGTTTGGTTCGGACAGCCGGGCCATATAGCAATCAGCCCCAGCATTTT
>TRBJ2-7|TRBD2|TRBV7-8|NA
CASSLALSIGGSVYEQYF
TGTGCCAGCAGCTTGGCATTGAGCATCGGCGGGAGCGTCTACGAGCAGTACTTC
>TRBJ1-4|NA|TRBV6-5|NA
CASSTYPGRELFF
TGTGCCAGCAGTACGTATCCTGGTCGGGAACTGTTTTTT
>TRBJ1-5|TRBD1|TRBV2|NA
CASSRDRGGEQPQHF
TGTGCCAGCAGTCGCGACAGGGGAGGGGAACAGCCCCAGCATTTT
>TRBJ2-3|TRBD2|TRBV5-4|NA
CASSRGLAGSTDTQYF
TGTGCCAGCAGCCGCGGACTAGCGGGAAGCACAGATACGCAGTATTTT
>TRBJ2-5|TRBD2|TRBV27|NA
CASRARLAGVETQYF
TGTGCCAGCAGAGCCAGACTAGCGGGAGTAGAGACCCAGTACTTC
>TRBJ2-7|TRBD2|TRBV7-9|NA
CASRPRGRTSGSYEQYF
TGTGCCAGCAGACCGCGTGGTAGGACTAGCGGGAGCTACGAGCAGTACTTC
>TRBJ2-6|NA|TRBV25-1|NA
CASSVASGANVLTF
TGTGCCAGCAGTGTGGCCTCTGGGGCCAACGTCCTGACTTTC
>TRBJ2-1|TRBD2|TRBV30|NA
CALEGGGGRLYNEQFF
TGTGCACTGGAGGGGGGCGGCGGGAGGTTATACAATGAGCAGTTCTTC
>TRBJ1-1|TRBD1|TRBV18|NA
CASSGQGAVNTEAFF
TGTGCCAGCTCAGGGCAGGGGGCGGTGAACACTGAAGCTTTCTTT
>TRBJ1-5|NA|TRBV4-1|NA
CASSHLSEGGDNQPQHF
TGCGCCAGCAGCCACCTTTCCGAGGGAGGCGACAATCAGCCCCAGCATTTT
>TRBJ2-3|TRBD2|TRBV7-3|once
CASSLTAGGSTDTQYF
TGTGCCAGCAGCTTAACTGCGGGAGGGAGCACAGATACGCAGTATTTT
>TRBJ2-7|TRBD1|TRBV19|NA
CASSVSGTGGFEQYF
TGTGCCAGTAGTGTATCCGGGACAGGGGGCTTCGAGCAGTACTTC
>TRBJ1-2|TRBD1|TRBV14|once
CASSQVATGSPNYGYTF
TGTGCCAGCAGCCAAGTCGCGACAGGGTCTCCGAACTATGGCTACACCTTC
>TRBJ2-7|NA|TRBV5-4|NA
CASSLDRDTFRGQYF
TGTGCCAGCAGCTTGGACCGGGACACCTTCCGAGGGCAGTACTTC
>TRBJ1-1|TRBD1|TRBV5-6|NA
CASSLGTGRGNTEAFF
TGTGCCAGCAGCTTGGGGACAGGGCGGGGAAACACTGAAGCTTTCTTT
>TRBJ2-1|TRBD2|TRBV14|NA
CASSLGGSLGDEQFF
TGTGCCAGCAGCCTCGGGGGGAGCCTCGGCGATGAGCAGTTCTTC
>TRBJ2-7|NA|TRBV18|once
CASSFLGLDSTYEQYF
TGTGCCAGCTCATTCTTGGGACTCGATTCTACCTACGAGCAGTACTTC